This is a list of T cell receptor beta chains from one sample in a study of blood T cell repertoires in COVID-19. Clones were sequenced by immunoSEQ multiplex PCR, and TCRdb holds only the in-frame ones, with some missing. The data hold around 400,000 clones, with over 75% observed a single time. The sequenced sample was PBMCs or T cells enriched from blood (not recorded which). The receptors shown here come from a woman aged 18-29 years who had been exposed to COVID-19. Both conserved end residues are part of each CDR3. The D gene is left open where the match is weak. Where a row states a size, it is once, few, many or the class of an expanded clone; other rows omit it.

abundance: -
v_gene: TRBV18
j_gene: TRBJ2-5
d_gene: -
CDR3aa: CASSPPEGIRETQYF
CDR3nt: TGTGCCAGCTCACCACCGGAGGGTATCCGGGAGACCCAGTACTTC

abundance: -
v_gene: TRBV5-1
j_gene: TRBJ1-2
d_gene: -
CDR3aa: CASSKDGANYGYTF
CDR3nt: TGCGCCAGCAGCAAGGACGGGGCTAACTATGGCTACACCTTC

abundance: once
v_gene: TRBV11-2
j_gene: TRBJ1-4
d_gene: -
CDR3aa: CASSLRTENEKLFF
CDR3nt: TGTGCCAGCAGCTTGAGGACAGAGAATGAAAAACTGTTTTTT

abundance: -
v_gene: TRBV6-2/TRBV6-3
j_gene: TRBJ2-1
d_gene: TRBD2
CDR3aa: CASSPRAGGPYNEQFF
CDR3nt: TGTGCCAGCAGCCCCCGAGCGGGGGGGCCCTACAATGAGCAGTTCTTC

abundance: -
v_gene: TRBV2
j_gene: TRBJ2-1
d_gene: TRBD2
CDR3aa: CASSGRLDNEQFF
CDR3nt: TGTGCCAGCAGCGGGAGGCTAGACAATGAGCAGTTCTTC

abundance: -
v_gene: TRBV11-2
j_gene: TRBJ1-6
d_gene: -
CDR3aa: CASSFGSGDNSPLHF
CDR3nt: TGTGCCAGCAGCTTCGGGTCGGGGGATAATTCACCCCTCCACTTT

abundance: -
v_gene: TRBV5-8
j_gene: TRBJ2-5
d_gene: TRBD1
CDR3aa: CASSRDRDSLYF
CDR3nt: TGTGCCAGCAGCAGAGACCGGGACAGTCTTTACTTC

abundance: few
v_gene: TRBV5-1
j_gene: TRBJ2-2
d_gene: TRBD2
CDR3aa: CASSFRTSAGTGELFF
CDR3nt: TGCGCCAGCAGCTTCAGGACTAGCGCGGGCACCGGGGAGCTGTTTTTT

abundance: -
v_gene: TRBV19
j_gene: TRBJ2-2
d_gene: -
CDR3aa: CASNFGDANTGELFF
CDR3nt: TGTGCCAGTAATTTCGGGGATGCGAACACCGGGGAGCTGTTTTTT

abundance: -
v_gene: TRBV5-4
j_gene: TRBJ2-5
d_gene: TRBD2
CDR3aa: CASSKAGGFQETQYF
CDR3nt: TGTGCCAGCAGCAAGGCGGGGGGCTTCCAAGAGACCCAGTACTTC

abundance: -
v_gene: TRBV5-8
j_gene: TRBJ2-7
d_gene: TRBD1
CDR3aa: CASSFRGTGGIEQYF
CDR3nt: TGTGCCAGCAGCTTTCGGGGGACAGGGGGTATCGAGCAGTACTTC

abundance: -
v_gene: TRBV19
j_gene: TRBJ2-7
d_gene: TRBD2
CDR3aa: CASSFSGLAGEQYF
CDR3nt: TGTGCCAGTAGTTTCTCGGGACTAGCAGGCGAGCAGTACTTC

abundance: once
v_gene: TRBV5-1
j_gene: TRBJ1-1
d_gene: -
CDR3aa: CASSPGTGDYYTEAFF
CDR3nt: TGCGCCAGCAGCCCTGGTACGGGGGACTATTATACTGAAGCTTTCTTT

abundance: -
v_gene: TRBV2
j_gene: TRBJ2-3
d_gene: TRBD2
CDR3aa: CASSEGGGTDTQYF
CDR3nt: TGTGCCAGCAGTGAGGGGGGGGGCACAGATACGCAGTATTTT

abundance: -
v_gene: TRBV6-5
j_gene: TRBJ1-2
d_gene: TRBD1
CDR3aa: CGVWDRELDGYTF
CDR3nt: TGTGGGGTTTGGGACAGGGAATTGGATGGCTACACCTTC

abundance: -
v_gene: TRBV3-1/TRBV3-2
j_gene: TRBJ1-1
d_gene: -
CDR3aa: CASSQAVTSTEAFF
CDR3nt: TGTGCCAGCAGCCAAGCCGTCACTAGCACTGAAGCTTTCTTT

abundance: -
v_gene: TRBV27
j_gene: TRBJ2-3
d_gene: TRBD2
CDR3aa: CASSFRLAGASSTDTQYF
CDR3nt: TGTGCCAGCAGTTTTCGGCTAGCGGGGGCCTCTAGCACAGATACGCAGTATTTT

abundance: -
v_gene: TRBV27
j_gene: TRBJ1-4
d_gene: -
CDR3aa: CASSFRGGGNSFNEKLFF
CDR3nt: TGTGCCAGCAGCTTCCGTGGGGGGGGGAACTCCTTTAATGAAAAACTGTTTTTT

abundance: -
v_gene: TRBV28
j_gene: TRBJ1-5
d_gene: -
CDR3aa: CASSRLMRDQPQHF
CDR3nt: TGTGCCAGCAGTCGGTTGATGCGGGATCAGCCCCAGCATTTT

abundance: few
v_gene: TRBV4-2
j_gene: TRBJ2-5
d_gene: -
CDR3aa: CASSQDRAGPSQETQYF
CDR3nt: TGTGCCAGCAGCCAAGATCGGGCGGGACCGTCACAAGAGACCCAGTACTTC

abundance: -
v_gene: TRBV5-5
j_gene: TRBJ2-7
d_gene: -
CDR3aa: CASSLGAREGYEQYF
CDR3nt: TGTGCCAGCAGCCTGGGGGCCAGGGAGGGCTACGAGCAGTACTTC

abundance: -
v_gene: TRBV7-3
j_gene: TRBJ1-1
d_gene: TRBD1
CDR3aa: CASSLSPTGTATEAFF
CDR3nt: TGTGCCAGCAGCTTAAGCCCGACAGGGACCGCCACTGAAGCTTTCTTT

abundance: -
v_gene: TRBV3-1/TRBV3-2
j_gene: TRBJ2-5
d_gene: TRBD1
CDR3aa: CASSQDPPGQGAEETQYF
CDR3nt: TGTGCCAGCAGCCAAGATCCTCCGGGACAGGGGGCCGAAGAGACCCAGTACTTC

abundance: -
v_gene: TRBV27
j_gene: TRBJ2-7
d_gene: TRBD1
CDR3aa: CASRKTLQGGSSYEQYF
CDR3nt: TGTGCCAGCAGGAAAACCTTACAGGGGGGAAGCTCCTACGAGCAGTACTTC